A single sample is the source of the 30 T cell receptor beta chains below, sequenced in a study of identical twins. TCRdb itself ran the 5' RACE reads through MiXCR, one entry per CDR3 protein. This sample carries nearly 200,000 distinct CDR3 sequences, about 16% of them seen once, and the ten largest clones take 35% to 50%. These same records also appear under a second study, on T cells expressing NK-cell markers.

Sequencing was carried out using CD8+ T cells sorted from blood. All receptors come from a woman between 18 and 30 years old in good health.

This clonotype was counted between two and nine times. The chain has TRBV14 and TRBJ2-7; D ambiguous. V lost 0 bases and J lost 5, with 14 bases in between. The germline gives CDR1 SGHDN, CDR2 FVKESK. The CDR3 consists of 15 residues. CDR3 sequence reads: CASSQDRSRAHEQYF. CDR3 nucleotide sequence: TGTGCCAGCAGCCAAGACCGGTCCCGGGCTCACGAGCAGTACTTC. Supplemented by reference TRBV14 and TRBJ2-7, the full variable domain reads EAGVTQFPSHSVIEKGQTVTLRCDPISGHDNLYWYRRVMGKEIKFLLHFVKESKQDESGMPNNRFLAERTGGTYSTLKVQPAELEDSGVYFCASSQDRSRAHEQYFGPGTRLTVT.

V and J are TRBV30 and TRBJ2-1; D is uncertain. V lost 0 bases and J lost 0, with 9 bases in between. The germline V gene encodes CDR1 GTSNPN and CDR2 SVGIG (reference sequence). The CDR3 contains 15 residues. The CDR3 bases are TGTGCCTGGAGTGTGCCCGGAGTCTCCTACAATGAGCAGTTCTTC. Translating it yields CAWSVPGVSYNEQFF.

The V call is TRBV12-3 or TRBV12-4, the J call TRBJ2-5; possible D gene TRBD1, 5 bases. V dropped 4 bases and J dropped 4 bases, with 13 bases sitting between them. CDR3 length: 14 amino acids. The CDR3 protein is CASSYTGQRETQYF. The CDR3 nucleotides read TGTGCCAGCAGTTACACAGGACAACGAGAGACCCAGTACTTC.

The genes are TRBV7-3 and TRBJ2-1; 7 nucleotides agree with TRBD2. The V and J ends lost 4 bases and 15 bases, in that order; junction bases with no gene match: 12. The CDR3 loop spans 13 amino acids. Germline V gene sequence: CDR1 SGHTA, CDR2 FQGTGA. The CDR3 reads CASSSGLGYGVFF. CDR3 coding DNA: TGTGCCAGCAGCTCCGGACTAGGATATGGTGTGTTCTTC.

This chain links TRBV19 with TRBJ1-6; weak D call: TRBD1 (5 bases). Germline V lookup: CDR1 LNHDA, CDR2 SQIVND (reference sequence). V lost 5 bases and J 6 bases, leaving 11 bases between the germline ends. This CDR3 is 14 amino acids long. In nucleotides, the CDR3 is TGTGCCAGTAGTTTGGGACCGCCTAATTCACCCCTCCACTTT. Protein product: CASSLGPPNSPLHF.

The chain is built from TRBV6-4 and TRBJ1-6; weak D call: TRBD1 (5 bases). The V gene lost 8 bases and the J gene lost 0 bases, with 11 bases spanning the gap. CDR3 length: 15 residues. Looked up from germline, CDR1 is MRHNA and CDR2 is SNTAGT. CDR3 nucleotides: TGTGCCAGCCGGGACTGGAGCTCCTATAATTCACCCCTCCACTTT. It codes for CASRDWSSYNSPLHF.

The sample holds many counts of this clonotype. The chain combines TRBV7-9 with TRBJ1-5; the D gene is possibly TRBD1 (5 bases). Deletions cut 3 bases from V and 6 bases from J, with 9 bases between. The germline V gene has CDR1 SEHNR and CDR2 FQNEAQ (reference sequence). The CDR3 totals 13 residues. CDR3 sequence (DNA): TGTGCCAGCAGCTTGGGGGGTACTCAGCCCCAGCATTTT. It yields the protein CASSLGGTQPQHF.

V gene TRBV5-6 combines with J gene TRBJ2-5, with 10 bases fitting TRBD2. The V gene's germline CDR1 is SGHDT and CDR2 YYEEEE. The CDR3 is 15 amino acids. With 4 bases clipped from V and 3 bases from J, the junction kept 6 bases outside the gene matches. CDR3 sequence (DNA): TGTGCCAGCAGCCATGTGGGGACTAGCGAAGAGACCCAGTACTTC. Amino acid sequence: CASSHVGTSEETQYF.

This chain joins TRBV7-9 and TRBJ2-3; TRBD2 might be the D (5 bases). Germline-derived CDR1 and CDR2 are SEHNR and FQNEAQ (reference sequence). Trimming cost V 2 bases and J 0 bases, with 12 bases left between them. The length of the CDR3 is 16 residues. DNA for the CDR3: TGTGCCAGCAGCTTACAGAGCGGAGCTAGCACAGATACGCAGTATTTT. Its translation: CASSLQSGASTDTQYF.

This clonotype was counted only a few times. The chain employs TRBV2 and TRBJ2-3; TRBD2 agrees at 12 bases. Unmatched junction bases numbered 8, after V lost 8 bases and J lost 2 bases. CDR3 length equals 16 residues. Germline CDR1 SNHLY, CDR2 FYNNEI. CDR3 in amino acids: CASHRTSGADTDTQYF. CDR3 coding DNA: TGTGCCAGCCATCGGACTAGCGGGGCGGACACAGATACGCAGTATTTT.

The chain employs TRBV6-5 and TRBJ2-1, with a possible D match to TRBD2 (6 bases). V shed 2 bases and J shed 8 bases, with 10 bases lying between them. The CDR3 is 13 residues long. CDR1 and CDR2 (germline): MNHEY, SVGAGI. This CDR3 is CASSYPWGDEQFF. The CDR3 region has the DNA TGTGCCAGCAGTTACCCGTGGGGGGATGAGCAGTTCTTC.

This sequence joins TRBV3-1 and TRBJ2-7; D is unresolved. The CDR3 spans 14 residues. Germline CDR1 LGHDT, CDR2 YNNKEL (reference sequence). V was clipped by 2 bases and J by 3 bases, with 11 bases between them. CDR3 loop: CASSQLSPGYEQYF. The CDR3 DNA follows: TGTGCCAGCAGCCAACTATCCCCAGGCTACGAGCAGTACTTC.

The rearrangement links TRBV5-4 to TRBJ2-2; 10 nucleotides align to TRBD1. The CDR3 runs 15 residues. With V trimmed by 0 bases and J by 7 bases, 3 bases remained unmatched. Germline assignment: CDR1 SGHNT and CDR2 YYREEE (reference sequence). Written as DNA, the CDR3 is TGTGCCAGCAGCTTGGAAGGGACAGGGGTCGGGGAGCTGTTTTTT. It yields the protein CASSLEGTGVGELFF.

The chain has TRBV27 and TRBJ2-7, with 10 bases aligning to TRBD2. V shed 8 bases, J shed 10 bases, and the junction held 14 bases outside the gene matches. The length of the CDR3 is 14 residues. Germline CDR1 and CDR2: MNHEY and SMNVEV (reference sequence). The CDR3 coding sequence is TGTGCCAGCCGCGCCCGGCCTAGCGGGAGCGACCAGTACTTC. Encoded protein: CASRARPSGSDQYF.

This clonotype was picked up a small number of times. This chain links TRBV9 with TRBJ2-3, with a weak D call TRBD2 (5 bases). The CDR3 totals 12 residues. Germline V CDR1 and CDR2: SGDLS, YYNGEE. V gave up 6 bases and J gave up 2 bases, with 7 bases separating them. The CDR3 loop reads CASTGDTDTQYF. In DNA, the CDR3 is TGTGCCAGCACCGGGGACACAGATACGCAGTATTTT.

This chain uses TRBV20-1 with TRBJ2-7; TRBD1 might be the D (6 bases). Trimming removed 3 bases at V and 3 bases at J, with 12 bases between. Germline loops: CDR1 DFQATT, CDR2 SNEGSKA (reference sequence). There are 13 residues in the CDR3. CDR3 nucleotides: TGCAGTGCTAGTTCGGCCAGGGGCTACGAGCAGTACTTC. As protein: CSASSARGYEQYF.

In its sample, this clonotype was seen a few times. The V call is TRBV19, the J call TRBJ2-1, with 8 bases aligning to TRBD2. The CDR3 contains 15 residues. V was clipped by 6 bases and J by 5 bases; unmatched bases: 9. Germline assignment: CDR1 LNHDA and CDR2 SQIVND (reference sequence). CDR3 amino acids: CASSWNSGNNNEQFF. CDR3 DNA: TGTGCCAGTAGCTGGAATAGCGGGAACAACAATGAGCAGTTCTTC.

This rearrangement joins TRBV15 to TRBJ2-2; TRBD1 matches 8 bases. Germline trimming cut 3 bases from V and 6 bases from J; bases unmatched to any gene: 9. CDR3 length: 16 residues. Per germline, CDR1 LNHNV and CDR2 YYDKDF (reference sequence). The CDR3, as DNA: TGTGCCACCAGCAGTCCGGCGGACAGGGAGGCCGGGGAGCTGTTTTTT. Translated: CATSSPADREAGELFF.

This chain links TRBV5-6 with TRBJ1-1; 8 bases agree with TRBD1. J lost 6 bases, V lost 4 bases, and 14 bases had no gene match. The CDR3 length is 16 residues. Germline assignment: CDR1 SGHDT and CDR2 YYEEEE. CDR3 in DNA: TGTGCCAGCAGCCCTCACGAGGACAGGGCGTTCTCTGAAGCTTTCTTT. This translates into CASSPHEDRAFSEAFF.

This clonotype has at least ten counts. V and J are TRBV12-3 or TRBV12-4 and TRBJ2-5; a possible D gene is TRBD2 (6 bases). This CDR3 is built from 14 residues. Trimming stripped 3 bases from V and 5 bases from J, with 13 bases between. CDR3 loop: CASSFGGSGETQYF. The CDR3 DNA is TGTGCCAGCAGTTTCGGGGGTTCCGGGGAGACCCAGTACTTC.

CDR3 residues: CASSFKGLPTGELFF. CDR3 nucleotide sequence: TGTGCCAGCAGCTTTAAAGGTCTCCCCACCGGGGAGCTGTTTTTT. The chain links TRBV7-9 to TRBJ2-2; D call uncertain. V shed 3 bases and J shed 4 bases, with 12 bases lying between them. This CDR3 is 15 amino acids long. Germline V gives CDR1 SEHNR, CDR2 FQNEAQ (reference sequence).

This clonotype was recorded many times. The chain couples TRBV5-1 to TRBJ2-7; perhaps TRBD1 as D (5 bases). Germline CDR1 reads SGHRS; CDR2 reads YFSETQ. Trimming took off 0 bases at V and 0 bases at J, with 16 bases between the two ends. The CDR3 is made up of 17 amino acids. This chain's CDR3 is CASSLDHDRYISYEQYF. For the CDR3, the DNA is TGCGCCAGCAGCTTGGACCACGACAGATACATCTCCTACGAGCAGTACTTC.

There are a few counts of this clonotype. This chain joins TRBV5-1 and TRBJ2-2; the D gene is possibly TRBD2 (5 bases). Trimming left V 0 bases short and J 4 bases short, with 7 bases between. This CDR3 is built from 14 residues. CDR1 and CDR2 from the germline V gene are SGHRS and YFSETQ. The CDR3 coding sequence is TGCGCCAGCAGCTTGGAGGGAGTCACCGGGGAGCTGTTTTTT. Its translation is CASSLEGVTGELFF.

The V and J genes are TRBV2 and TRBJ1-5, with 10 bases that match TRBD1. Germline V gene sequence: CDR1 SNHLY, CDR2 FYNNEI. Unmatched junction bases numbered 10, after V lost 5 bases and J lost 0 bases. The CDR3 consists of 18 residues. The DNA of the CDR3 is TGTGCCAGCAGTCGCCGGGACAGGGGATCATATAGCAATCAGCCCCAGCATTTT. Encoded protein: CASSRRDRGSYSNQPQHF.

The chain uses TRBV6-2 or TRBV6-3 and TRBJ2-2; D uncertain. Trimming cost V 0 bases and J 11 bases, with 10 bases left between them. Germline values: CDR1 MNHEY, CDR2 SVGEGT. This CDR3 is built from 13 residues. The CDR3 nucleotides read TGTGCCAGCAGTTACTCCGGGCTCCCCGAGCTGTTTTTT. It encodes CASSYSGLPELFF.

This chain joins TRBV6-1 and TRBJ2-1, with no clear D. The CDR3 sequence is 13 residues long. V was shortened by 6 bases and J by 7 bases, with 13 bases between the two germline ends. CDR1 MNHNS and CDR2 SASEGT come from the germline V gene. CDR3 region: CASRPLDRNEQFF. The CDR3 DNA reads TGTGCCAGCAGACCTTTGGACCGAAATGAGCAGTTCTTC.

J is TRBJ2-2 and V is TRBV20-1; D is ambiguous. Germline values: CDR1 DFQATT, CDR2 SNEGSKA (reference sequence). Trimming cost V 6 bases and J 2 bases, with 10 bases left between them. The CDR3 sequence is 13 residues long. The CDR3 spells CSAQDGNTGELFF. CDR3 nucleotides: TGCAGTGCCCAGGACGGTAACACCGGGGAGCTGTTTTTT.

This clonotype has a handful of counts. CDR3 in amino acids: CASSHGLAGNTGELFF. In nucleotides, the CDR3 is TGTGCCAGCAGTCACGGACTAGCGGGGAACACCGGGGAGCTGTTTTTT. The rearrangement joins TRBV5-6 to TRBJ2-2, with 11 bases matching TRBD2. This CDR3 has 16 residues. Trimming took 5 bases from V and 1 from J; bases not matched to a gene: 4. CDR1 is SGHDT and CDR2 is YYEEEE in the germline V gene.

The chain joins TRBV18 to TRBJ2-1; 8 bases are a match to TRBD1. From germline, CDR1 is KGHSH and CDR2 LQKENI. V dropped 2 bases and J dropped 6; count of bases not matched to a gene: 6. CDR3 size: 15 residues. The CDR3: CASSPTDRAPNEQFF. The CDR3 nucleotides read TGTGCCAGCTCACCAACGGACAGGGCCCCCAATGAGCAGTTCTTC.

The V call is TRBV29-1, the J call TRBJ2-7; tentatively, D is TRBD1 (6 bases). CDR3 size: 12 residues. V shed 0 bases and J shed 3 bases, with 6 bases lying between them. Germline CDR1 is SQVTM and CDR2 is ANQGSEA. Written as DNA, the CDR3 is TGCAGCGTTGAAGAACAGGGCTACGAGCAGTACTTC. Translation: CSVEEQGYEQYF.